The rows below give T cell receptor beta chains drawn from one sample of a study of radiotherapy plus CTLA-4 blockade in lung cancer. The assay was immunoSEQ multiplex PCR, and TCRdb's table has in-frame clones only and misses some. Among 60,000 to 70,000 clones listed, about four fifths were seen once. The source material was peripheral blood, sampled from a patient treated with radiotherapy plus ipilimumab. These receptors originate from a human donor with non-small cell lung cancer who had a partial response to radiotherapy plus ipilimumab. The CDR3 runs from the conserved cysteine through the conserved F or W. The D gene is left open where the match is weak. Expanded clones are given a class, and other clones once, few, many or no size at all.

clone size: .; D gene: .; V gene: TRBV7-3; J gene: TRBJ2-2; CDR3 protein: CASSPREVANTGELFF; CDR3 DNA: TGTGCCAGCAGCCCCCGCGAGGTCGCGAACACCGGGGAGCTGTTTTTT
clone size: .; D gene: TRBD2; V gene: TRBV5-1; J gene: TRBJ2-1; CDR3 protein: CASSPSGLAGVDEQFF; CDR3 DNA: TGCGCCAGCAGCCCATCGGGACTAGCGGGAGTCGATGAGCAGTTCTTC
clone size: .; D gene: TRBD2; V gene: TRBV4-2; J gene: TRBJ2-1; CDR3 protein: CASSQDGREGEQFF; CDR3 DNA: TGTGCCAGCAGCCAAGATGGGAGGGAGGGTGAGCAGTTCTTC
clone size: .; D gene: .; V gene: TRBV28; J gene: TRBJ1-2; CDR3 protein: CASSLASHYGYTF; CDR3 DNA: TGTGCCAGCAGTTTGGCAAGTCACTATGGCTACACCTTC
clone size: .; D gene: .; V gene: TRBV2; J gene: TRBJ1-1; CDR3 protein: CASMGGTGVANTEAFF; CDR3 DNA: TGTGCCAGCATGGGAGGGACGGGAGTAGCGAACACTGAAGCTTTCTTT
clone size: .; D gene: .; V gene: TRBV5-1; J gene: TRBJ2-7; CDR3 protein: CASSFGRSYEQYF; CDR3 DNA: TGCGCCAGCAGCTTTGGCAGGTCCTACGAGCAGTACTTC
clone size: .; D gene: .; V gene: TRBV9; J gene: TRBJ2-5; CDR3 protein: CASSALPVETQYF; CDR3 DNA: TGTGCCAGCAGCGCCCTCCCTGTAGAGACCCAGTACTTC
clone size: .; D gene: .; V gene: TRBV27; J gene: TRBJ1-2; CDR3 protein: CASSKGHGPVSNYGYTF; CDR3 DNA: TGTGCCAGCAGTAAGGGACACGGCCCCGTATCTAACTATGGCTACACCTTC
clone size: .; D gene: TRBD1; V gene: TRBV18; J gene: TRBJ2-3; CDR3 protein: CASSRDRAFTDTQYF; CDR3 DNA: TGTGCCAGCTCCAGGGACAGGGCCTTCACAGATACGCAGTATTTT
clone size: .; D gene: .; V gene: TRBV5-1; J gene: TRBJ2-1; CDR3 protein: CASSLESSYNEQFF; CDR3 DNA: TGCGCCAGCAGCTTGGAGAGCTCCTACAATGAGCAGTTCTTC
clone size: .; D gene: .; V gene: TRBV2; J gene: TRBJ2-7; CDR3 protein: CASSEDLEAYEQYF; CDR3 DNA: TGTGCCAGCAGTGAAGACCTAGAGGCCTACGAGCAGTACTTC
clone size: .; D gene: .; V gene: TRBV5-1; J gene: TRBJ2-4; CDR3 protein: CASSLGGGRDIQYF; CDR3 DNA: TGCGCCAGCAGCTTGGGTGGAGGGCGAGACATTCAGTACTTC
clone size: .; D gene: TRBD2; V gene: TRBV28; J gene: TRBJ2-7; CDR3 protein: CASSLYGGYGRLVGRGQYF; CDR3 DNA: TGTGCCAGCAGTTTATATGGCGGGTACGGGAGGCTAGTGGGACGGGGGCAGTACTTC
clone size: .; D gene: .; V gene: TRBV30; J gene: TRBJ1-4; CDR3 protein: CAGGDQTTEKLFF; CDR3 DNA: TGTGCCGGAGGGGATCAGACAACTGAAAAACTGTTTTTT
clone size: .; D gene: TRBD1; V gene: TRBV9; J gene: TRBJ2-5; CDR3 protein: CASSASTGGAPETQYF; CDR3 DNA: TGTGCCAGCAGCGCCTCGACAGGGGGTGCGCCAGAGACCCAGTACTTC
clone size: .; D gene: TRBD2; V gene: TRBV25-1; J gene: TRBJ2-3; CDR3 protein: CASSANVASGSTDTQYF; CDR3 DNA: TGTGCCAGCAGTGCCAATGTTGCTAGCGGGAGCACAGATACGCAGTATTTT
clone size: once; D gene: .; V gene: TRBV9; J gene: TRBJ2-1; CDR3 protein: CASSVGTENAGEQFF; CDR3 DNA: TGTGCCAGCAGCGTAGGTACCGAGAACGCGGGGGAGCAGTTCTTC
clone size: .; D gene: TRBD2; V gene: TRBV9; J gene: TRBJ2-1; CDR3 protein: CASSVETIVGGGLAGSYNEQFF; CDR3 DNA: TGTGCCAGCAGCGTAGAAACGATAGTGGGTGGGGGACTAGCGGGCTCCTACAATGAGCAGTTCTTC
clone size: .; D gene: .; V gene: TRBV29-1; J gene: TRBJ1-1; CDR3 protein: CSVARETEAFF; CDR3 DNA: TGCAGCGTTGCCCGGGAGACTGAAGCTTTCTTT
clone size: once; D gene: .; V gene: TRBV5-1; J gene: TRBJ2-7; CDR3 protein: CASSFRQGRVEQYF; CDR3 DNA: TGCGCCAGCAGCTTCCGACAGGGGAGGGTCGAGCAGTACTTC
clone size: .; D gene: TRBD2; V gene: TRBV11-2; J gene: TRBJ2-3; CDR3 protein: CASSRRGIAGGNTDTQYF; CDR3 DNA: TGTGCCAGCAGCCGAAGGGGCATAGCGGGAGGTAACACAGATACGCAGTATTTT
clone size: .; D gene: TRBD2; V gene: TRBV2; J gene: TRBJ2-1; CDR3 protein: CASSRAGGPIYNEQFF; CDR3 DNA: TGTGCCAGCAGTCGAGCGGGAGGGCCTATCTACAATGAGCAGTTCTTC
clone size: few; D gene: .; V gene: TRBV7-9; J gene: TRBJ2-4; CDR3 protein: CASSLARVAGDKNIQYF; CDR3 DNA: TGTGCCAGCAGCTTAGCGCGTGTGGCGGGTGACAAAAACATTCAGTACTTC
clone size: .; D gene: TRBD2; V gene: TRBV28; J gene: TRBJ2-7; CDR3 protein: CASSLAGVGEQYF; CDR3 DNA: TGTGCCAGCAGTTTGGCGGGAGTTGGCGAGCAGTACTTC
clone size: few; D gene: .; V gene: TRBV4-1; J gene: TRBJ2-6; CDR3 protein: CASSLRGVDSGANVLTF; CDR3 DNA: TGCGCCAGCAGCCTCCGCGGCGTTGACTCTGGGGCCAACGTCCTGACTTTC
clone size: .; D gene: .; V gene: TRBV28; J gene: TRBJ2-7; CDR3 protein: CASGKAAYEQYF; CDR3 DNA: TGTGCCAGCGGGAAAGCGGCGTACGAGCAGTACTTC
clone size: few; D gene: TRBD2; V gene: TRBV29-1; J gene: TRBJ2-2; CDR3 protein: CSVPGLATTGELFF; CDR3 DNA: TGCAGCGTTCCCGGACTAGCGACCACCGGGGAGCTGTTTTTT
clone size: .; D gene: TRBD1; V gene: TRBV5-1; J gene: TRBJ2-5; CDR3 protein: CASSLADRGRLETQYF; CDR3 DNA: TGCGCCAGCAGCTTGGCCGACAGGGGGCGCTTGGAGACCCAGTACTTC
clone size: .; D gene: .; V gene: TRBV5-1; J gene: TRBJ2-2; CDR3 protein: CASSRTQNTGEPFF; CDR3 DNA: TGCGCCAGCAGTCGAACACAAAACACCGGGGAGCCGTTTTTT
clone size: .; D gene: TRBD1; V gene: TRBV29-1; J gene: TRBJ2-7; CDR3 protein: CSVGDRQGAREQYF; CDR3 DNA: TGCAGCGTAGGGGATCGGCAGGGGGCGAGGGAGCAGTACTTC
clone size: .; D gene: .; V gene: TRBV5-4; J gene: TRBJ2-7; CDR3 protein: CASSLRKGIDEQYF; CDR3 DNA: TGTGCCAGCAGCTTACGAAAGGGGATAGACGAGCAGTACTTC
clone size: .; D gene: .; V gene: TRBV5-6; J gene: TRBJ2-3; CDR3 protein: CASALRDTDTQYF; CDR3 DNA: TGTGCCAGCGCACTTCGGGACACAGATACGCAGTATTTT
clone size: .; D gene: .; V gene: TRBV28; J gene: TRBJ1-5; CDR3 protein: CASSFSTGHLRWSQHF; CDR3 DNA: TGTGCCAGCAGTTTCTCTACGGGACACCTTAGGTGGTCCCAGCATTTT
clone size: .; D gene: TRBD2; V gene: TRBV13; J gene: TRBJ2-3; CDR3 protein: CASSTSGGTDTQYF; CDR3 DNA: TGTGCCAGCAGCACTAGCGGGGGCACAGATACGCAGTATTTT
clone size: .; D gene: .; V gene: TRBV6-5; J gene: TRBJ2-2; CDR3 protein: CASSYSPSGGFELFF; CDR3 DNA: TGTGCCAGCAGTTACTCCCCCAGTGGGGGGTTCGAGCTGTTTTTT
clone size: .; D gene: TRBD1; V gene: TRBV6-5; J gene: TRBJ1-5; CDR3 protein: CASSRDRGYNQPQHF; CDR3 DNA: TGTGCCAGCAGCCGGGACAGGGGTTACAATCAGCCCCAGCATTTT
clone size: .; D gene: .; V gene: TRBV11-2; J gene: TRBJ2-3; CDR3 protein: CASSPGGNTQYF; CDR3 DNA: TGTGCCAGCAGCCCGGGGGGCAATACGCAGTATTTT
clone size: .; D gene: TRBD2; V gene: TRBV5-4; J gene: TRBJ2-7; CDR3 protein: CASSPGLAGSYEQYF; CDR3 DNA: TGTGCCAGCAGCCCCGGACTAGCGGGGTCATACGAGCAGTACTTC
clone size: once; D gene: .; V gene: TRBV28; J gene: TRBJ2-1; CDR3 protein: CASGVPDEQFF; CDR3 DNA: TGTGCCAGCGGTGTGCCGGATGAGCAGTTCTTC
clone size: .; D gene: TRBD1; V gene: TRBV28; J gene: TRBJ1-2; CDR3 protein: CASSLPPGTGGSCTF; CDR3 DNA: TGTGCCAGCAGTCTACCGCCCGGGACAGGGGGCTCGTGCACCTTC
clone size: .; D gene: .; V gene: TRBV9; J gene: TRBJ2-1; CDR3 protein: CASSVLSGTYNEQFF; CDR3 DNA: TGTGCCAGCAGCGTACTATCCGGGACCTACAATGAGCAGTTCTTC
clone size: .; D gene: TRBD1; V gene: TRBV6-5; J gene: TRBJ1-5; CDR3 protein: CASSYSGTGTGPQHF; CDR3 DNA: TGTGCCAGCAGTTACTCGGGGACAGGGACAGGGCCCCAGCATTTT
clone size: once; D gene: TRBD2; V gene: TRBV4-2; J gene: TRBJ2-2; CDR3 protein: CASSPRLAGLNGELFF; CDR3 DNA: TGTGCCAGCAGCCCGAGACTAGCGGGACTCAACGGGGAGCTGTTTTTT
clone size: .; D gene: .; V gene: TRBV9; J gene: TRBJ2-7; CDR3 protein: CASSVDPGSSYEQYF; CDR3 DNA: TGTGCCAGCAGCGTAGATCCGGGATCTTCCTACGAGCAGTACTTC
clone size: .; D gene: TRBD1; V gene: TRBV16; J gene: TRBJ1-2; CDR3 protein: CASSLARGQGGYTF; CDR3 DNA: TGTGCCAGCAGCCTAGCGAGGGGGCAGGGCGGCTACACCTTC
clone size: few; D gene: TRBD1; V gene: TRBV29-1; J gene: TRBJ2-7; CDR3 protein: CSVGQGVSYEQYF; CDR3 DNA: TGCAGCGTTGGTCAGGGGGTTTCCTACGAGCAGTACTTC
clone size: .; D gene: TRBD1; V gene: TRBV5-4; J gene: TRBJ1-4; CDR3 protein: CASSSTGPNEKLFF; CDR3 DNA: TGTGCCAGCAGCTCGACAGGGCCAAATGAAAAACTGTTTTTT
clone size: once; D gene: TRBD2; V gene: TRBV7-9; J gene: TRBJ2-7; CDR3 protein: CASSLGGRGAGDEQYF; CDR3 DNA: TGTGCCAGCAGCTTAGGTGGCCGGGGAGCGGGAGACGAGCAGTACTTC
clone size: .; D gene: .; V gene: TRBV5-1; J gene: TRBJ1-1; CDR3 protein: CASSPRAGVTNTEAFF; CDR3 DNA: TGCGCCAGCAGCCCCCGGGCAGGGGTTACAAACACTGAAGCTTTCTTT
clone size: .; D gene: TRBD1; V gene: TRBV7-2; J gene: TRBJ1-2; CDR3 protein: CASSFRGQHGYTF; CDR3 DNA: TGTGCCAGCAGCTTCAGGGGGCAACATGGCTACACCTTC
clone size: .; D gene: .; V gene: TRBV28; J gene: TRBJ2-3; CDR3 protein: CASSLSGRTDTQYF; CDR3 DNA: TGTGCCAGCAGTCTTAGCGGTCGCACAGATACGCAGTATTTT
clone size: once; D gene: .; V gene: TRBV5-1; J gene: TRBJ2-7; CDR3 protein: CASSQNYEQYF; CDR3 DNA: TGCGCCAGCAGCCAAAACTACGAGCAGTACTTC
clone size: .; D gene: TRBD2; V gene: TRBV7-6; J gene: TRBJ2-1; CDR3 protein: CASSFSSGSYNEQFF; CDR3 DNA: TGTGCCAGCAGCTTCTCTAGCGGGAGCTACAATGAGCAGTTCTTC
clone size: .; D gene: TRBD2; V gene: TRBV4-2; J gene: TRBJ2-5; CDR3 protein: CASSQEPAGGEQYF; CDR3 DNA: TGTGCCAGCAGCCAAGAACCAGCGGGAGGTGAGCAGTACTTC
clone size: .; D gene: .; V gene: TRBV6-6; J gene: TRBJ2-5; CDR3 protein: CASSYLVGGIGETQYF; CDR3 DNA: TGTGCCAGCAGTTACCTGGTTGGAGGGATAGGCGAGACCCAGTACTTC
clone size: .; D gene: .; V gene: TRBV7-2; J gene: TRBJ2-1; CDR3 protein: CASSLDSSSYNEQFF; CDR3 DNA: TGTGCCAGCAGCTTAGACTCCTCCTCCTACAATGAGCAGTTCTTC
clone size: .; D gene: .; V gene: TRBV5-5; J gene: TRBJ2-3; CDR3 protein: CASSLRTDLVPYF; CDR3 DNA: TGTGCCAGCAGCCTCCGGACAGACCTCGTTCCGTATTTT
clone size: few; D gene: .; V gene: TRBV19; J gene: TRBJ1-2; CDR3 protein: CASRRRDYGYTF; CDR3 DNA: TGTGCCAGTCGTCGGCGGGACTATGGCTACACCTTC